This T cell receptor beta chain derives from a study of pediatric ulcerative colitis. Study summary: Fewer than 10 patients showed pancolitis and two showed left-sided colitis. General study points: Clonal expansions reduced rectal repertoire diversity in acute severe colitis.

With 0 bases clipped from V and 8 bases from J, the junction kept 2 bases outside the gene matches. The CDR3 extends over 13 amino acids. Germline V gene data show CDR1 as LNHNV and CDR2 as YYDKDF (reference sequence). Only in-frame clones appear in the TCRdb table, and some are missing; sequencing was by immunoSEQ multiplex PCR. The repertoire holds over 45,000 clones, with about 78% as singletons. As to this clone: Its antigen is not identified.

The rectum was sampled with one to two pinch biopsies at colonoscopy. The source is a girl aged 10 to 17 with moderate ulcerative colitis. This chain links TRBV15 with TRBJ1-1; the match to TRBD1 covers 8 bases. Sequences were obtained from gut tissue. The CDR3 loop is CATSRDRTGEAFF. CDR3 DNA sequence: TGTGCCACCAGCAGAGATCGGACAGGGGAAGCTTTCTTT.